The 32 T cell receptor beta chains in this list originate from one sample, sequenced in a study of CD8 T cells in Susac syndrome. Reverse transcription used about 0.45 to 1 ug RNA and random hexamers. MiXCR, run by TCRdb on the immunoSEQ multiplex PCR reads, gives a single entry per CDR3 protein. The sample shows some 48,000 distinct CDR3 sequences, 90% to 95% of them seen only once. The sample consisted of CD8+ T cells from PBMCs. Receptors originate from a human donor in good health.

This sequence joins TRBV5-1 and TRBJ1-1, with TRBD1 as a possible D gene (6 bases). Germline V gives CDR1 SGHRS, CDR2 YFSETQ. The CDR3 length is 14 residues. The V end lost 4 bases, the J end lost 5 bases, and 15 bases lay between the germline ends. The CDR3 DNA follows: TGCGCCAGCAGCCTGACAGGATCGGGGACTGAAGCTTTCTTT. It specifies CASSLTGSGTEAFF.

This chain links TRBV7-9 with TRBJ1-4; TRBD1 is a possible D gene (5 bases). Germline assignment: CDR1 SEHNR and CDR2 FQNEAQ (reference sequence). V was clipped by 5 bases and J by 0 bases, with 13 bases between them. There are 16 residues in the CDR3. The CDR3 nucleotides are TGTGCCAGCAGCGATGGGACCGCAGCAACTAATGAAAAACTGTTTTTT. Encoded protein: CASSDGTAATNEKLFF.

The rearrangement uses TRBV23-1 and TRBJ1-5; D remains unclear. TRBV23-1 is sorted into the ORF group, with uncertain function. This CDR3 has 14 amino acids. Deletions cut 8 bases from V and 3 bases from J, with 14 bases between. The chain's CDR3 is CASPRVGDNQPQHF. The CDR3 DNA is TGCGCCAGCCCGCGTGTGGGCGACAATCAGCCCCAGCATTTT.

The chain joins TRBV25-1 to TRBJ1-1; D is ambiguous. CDR1 and CDR2 (germline): MGHDK, SYGVNS. V was shortened by 5 bases and J by 1 base, with 17 bases between the two germline ends. There are 16 residues in the CDR3. DNA for the CDR3: TGTGCCAGCAGTCCTAGGAAGGGCAGATGGAACACTGAAGCTTTCTTT. Its protein is CASSPRKGRWNTEAFF.

The CDR3 loop is CASSFIRTPYEQYF. CDR3 nucleotide sequence: TGTGCCAGCAGTTTCATCAGGACACCCTACGAGCAGTACTTC. This chain uses TRBV27 with TRBJ2-7; possibly TRBD1 for D (5 bases). Trimming removed 3 bases from V and 2 bases from J, with 11 bases in between. This CDR3 spans 14 amino acids. Looked up from germline, CDR1 is MNHEY and CDR2 is SMNVEV (reference sequence).

The rearrangement links TRBV9 to TRBJ2-7; the D is unclear. Deletions cut 4 bases from V and 2 bases from J, with 13 bases between. Germline V gene lookup returns CDR1 SGDLS and CDR2 YYNGEE. There are 14 residues in the CDR3. The CDR3 region has the DNA TGTGCCAGCAGCCCCCGGACCGCCACCTACGAGCAGTACTTC. Protein product: CASSPRTATYEQYF.

The chain couples TRBV6-1 to TRBJ2-7; D call uncertain. The CDR3 loop spans 15 amino acids. V lost 1 base and J lost 3, with 13 bases in between. Germline V gene sequence: CDR1 MNHNS, CDR2 SASEGT. CDR3 loop: CASSEELVRSYEQYF. Here the CDR3 DNA reads TGTGCCAGCAGTGAAGAGTTAGTCCGGAGCTACGAGCAGTACTTC.

The CDR3 is CASSSDRGGYTEAFF. The CDR3 DNA reads as TGTGCCAGCAGCTCCGACAGGGGTGGGTACACTGAAGCTTTCTTT. The V call is TRBV7-9, the J call TRBJ1-1, with 8 nucleotides matching TRBD1. V shed 4 bases and J 3 bases; nucleotides not matched to a gene: 7. Germline loops: CDR1 SEHNR, CDR2 FQNEAQ (reference sequence). This CDR3 region has 15 residues.

Written as DNA, the CDR3 is TGCAGCGTTGTCCCTAGGGGGAGGAACACCGGGGAGCTGTTTTTT. Encoded protein: CSVVPRGRNTGELFF. The J gene is TRBJ2-2, the V gene TRBV29-1; D may be TRBD1 (6 bases). V lost 4 bases and J lost 1, with 13 bases in between. Germline V gene data show CDR1 as SQVTM and CDR2 as ANQGSEA. The CDR3 loop spans 15 amino acids.

This rearrangement joins TRBV12-3 or TRBV12-4 to TRBJ2-1; 15 nucleotides line up with TRBD2. Trimming cost V 3 bases and J 10 bases; bases outside gene matches: 13. There are 18 residues in the CDR3. CDR3 sequence: CASSLSFPGLAGGGEQFF. CDR3 in DNA: TGTGCCAGCAGTTTGTCCTTCCCGGGACTAGCGGGAGGAGGGGAGCAGTTCTTC.

This clonotype appeared once. The V gene is TRBV27, the J gene TRBJ2-2; a possible D gene is TRBD2 (5 bases). The ends were cut back, 5 bases at V and 1 base at J, with 11 bases in the middle. The CDR3 has 15 amino acids. CDR1 is MNHEY, CDR2 SMNVEV, per germline (reference sequence). CDR3 sequence (DNA): TGTGCCAGCAGTGTACTAGGCGGGAACACCGGGGAGCTGTTTTTT. Its translation is CASSVLGGNTGELFF.

This chain uses TRBV19 with TRBJ1-5; a weak D match, TRBD1 (5 bases). Germline values: CDR1 LNHDA, CDR2 SQIVND (reference sequence). The CDR3 loop spans 14 amino acids. V was trimmed by 4 bases and J by 1 base, leaving 8 bases between them. CDR3 sequence (DNA): TGTGCCAGTAGTACCCCAGGGAGCAATCAGCCCCAGCATTTT. It is translated as CASSTPGSNQPQHF.

The genes are TRBV10-3 and TRBJ2-7; no reliable D call. Trimming took off 0 bases at V and 0 bases at J, with 6 bases between the two ends. Germline V gene sequence: CDR1 ENHRY, CDR2 SYGVKD. The CDR3 is made up of 14 amino acids. The DNA of the CDR3 is TGTGCCATCAGTGAGTCCGTGTTCTCCTACGAGCAGTACTTC. Translating it yields CAISESVFSYEQYF.

The chain joins TRBV30 to TRBJ2-3; D is unresolved. There are 13 residues in the CDR3. CDR1 is GTSNPN and CDR2 is SVGIG in the germline V gene (reference sequence). V was clipped by 4 bases and J by 6 bases, with 14 bases between them. CDR3 in DNA: TGTGCCTGGAATGCCGGAGTACGGGATACGCAGTATTTT. Its protein is CAWNAGVRDTQYF.

This sequence joins TRBV5-1 and TRBJ2-1, with no clear D. This CDR3 comprises 16 residues. V lost 4 bases and J lost 0, with 14 bases in between. CDR1 SGHRS and CDR2 YFSETQ come from the germline V gene. The CDR3 DNA reads as TGCGCCAGCAGCCCCCCCCCGATAGGCTCCTACAATGAGCAGTTCTTC. Translation gives CASSPPPIGSYNEQFF. The complete variable domain, with remaining parts taken from reference TRBV5-1 and TRBJ2-1, reads KAGVTQTPRYLIKTRGQQVTLSCSPISGHRSVSWYQQTPGQGLQFLFEYFSETQRNKGNFPGRFSGRQFSNSRSEMNVSTLELGDSALYLCASSPPPIGSYNEQFFGPGTRLTVL.

This rearrangement joins TRBV11-3 to TRBJ2-1, with 9 nucleotides matching TRBD2. Germline V gene data show CDR1 as SGHNT and CDR2 as YENEEA. V was clipped by 3 bases and J by 6 bases; unmatched bases: 6. This CDR3 is 15 amino acids long. The CDR3 spells CASSFESSGTNEQFF. For the CDR3, the DNA is TGTGCCAGCAGCTTCGAGTCTAGCGGGACCAATGAGCAGTTCTTC.

The chain carries TRBV12-3 or TRBV12-4 and TRBJ1-1; weak D call: TRBD1 (5 bases). The CDR3 totals 12 residues. The V end was cut by 3 bases, the J end by 6 bases, with 8 bases between. CDR3 coding DNA: TGTGCCAGCAGTTTTCGGACATCTGAAGCTTTCTTT. This codes for CASSFRTSEAFF.

The chain employs TRBV29-1 and TRBJ2-7, with D tentatively TRBD1 (5 bases). Deletions cut 0 bases from V and 3 bases from J, with 9 bases between. Germline loops: CDR1 SQVTM, CDR2 ANQGSEA. CDR3 size: 13 residues. CDR3 protein: CSVEEGANYEQYF. CDR3 DNA sequence: TGCAGCGTTGAAGAAGGGGCCAACTACGAGCAGTACTTC.

J is TRBJ1-2 and V is TRBV27; weak D call: TRBD1 (6 bases). Germline V gene lookup returns CDR1 MNHEY and CDR2 SMNVEV (reference sequence). This CDR3 is built from 15 residues. V was trimmed by 4 bases and J by 3 bases, leaving 15 bases between them. CDR3 region: CASSSRGGDDYGYTF. CDR3 nucleotide sequence: TGTGCCAGCAGTTCGAGAGGGGGGGACGACTATGGCTACACCTTC.

The chain uses TRBV27 and TRBJ2-2, with D hard to call. V was cut by 5 bases and J by 6 bases, with 10 bases left in between. The CDR3 consists of 13 residues. CDR1 and CDR2 from the germline V gene are MNHEY and SMNVEV (reference sequence). The CDR3 loop is CASSVILPGELFF. The CDR3 nucleotides are TGTGCCAGCAGTGTCATCCTTCCCGGGGAGCTGTTTTTT.

This clonotype is a singleton in its sample. The V call is TRBV19, the J call TRBJ2-1, with 8 bases identical to TRBD2. The CDR3 sequence is 15 residues long. V shed 2 bases and J 5 bases; nucleotides not matched to a gene: 5. Looked up from germline, CDR1 is LNHDA and CDR2 is SQIVND (reference sequence). The CDR3 coding sequence is TGTGCCAGTAGTATAAGCGGGGGCCTGAACAATGAGCAGTTCTTC. This sequence encodes CASSISGGLNNEQFF.

V and J are TRBV27 and TRBJ2-3, with TRBD2 matching over 12 bases. J lost 3 bases, V lost 6 bases, and 16 bases had no gene match. This CDR3 comprises 19 residues. CDR1 is MNHEY and CDR2 is SMNVEV in the germline V gene (reference sequence). In DNA form, the CDR3 reads TGTGCCAGCAGCCGGCATAGGGCTAGCGGGAGGGTTACGACAGATACGCAGTATTTT. Residues: CASSRHRASGRVTTDTQYF.

The chain recombines TRBV27 with TRBJ2-1, with 8 nucleotides matching TRBD2. Germline CDR1 reads MNHEY; CDR2 reads SMNVEV (reference sequence). The CDR3 is 16 residues long. The V and J ends lost 4 bases and 0 bases, in that order; junction bases with no gene match: 5. CDR3 protein: CASSYRAGGSYNEQFF. The DNA of the CDR3 is TGTGCCAGCAGTTATCGGGCGGGGGGCTCCTACAATGAGCAGTTCTTC.

The V and J genes are TRBV2 and TRBJ1-1, with 7 bases identical to TRBD1. The CDR3 loop spans 13 amino acids. The germline V gene encodes CDR1 SNHLY and CDR2 FYNNEI. The CDR3 protein is CAIARGKNTEAFF. CDR3 DNA: TGTGCTATCGCCAGGGGGAAGAACACTGAAGCTTTCTTT.

V usage is TRBV6-2 or TRBV6-3 and J usage is TRBJ1-1; no reliable D call. Germline V gene lookup returns CDR1 MNHEY and CDR2 SVGEGT. Trimming shortened V by 4 bases and J by 2 bases, and 11 bases separated the two germline ends. This CDR3 region has 14 residues. DNA for the CDR3: TGTGCCAGCAGTTTCAGTCTTCGAAACACTGAAGCTTTCTTT. This encodes CASSFSLRNTEAFF.

This rearrangement joins TRBV14 to TRBJ2-6, with D tentatively TRBD1 (5 bases). This CDR3 has 17 residues. The germline V gene encodes CDR1 SGHDN and CDR2 FVKESK. Deletions cut 3 bases from V and 5 bases from J, with 17 bases between. DNA for the CDR3: TGTGCCAGCAGCCACTCGACGGACACTGTATGGGCCAACGTCCTGACTTTC. Protein: CASSHSTDTVWANVLTF.

V and J are TRBV7-8 and TRBJ2-4; TRBD2 matches 12 bases. Unmatched junction bases numbered 10, after V lost 5 bases and J lost 2 bases. This CDR3 has 18 residues. Germline CDR1 SGHVS, CDR2 FQNEAQ. CDR3 loop: CASSPGTSGFGSKNIQYF. DNA of the CDR3: TGTGCCAGCAGCCCCGGGACTAGCGGGTTCGGGTCCAAAAACATTCAGTACTTC.

The gene calls are TRBV29-1 and TRBJ2-7; a possible D gene is TRBD2 (5 bases). The CDR3 is 14 residues long. CDR1 is SQVTM, CDR2 ANQGSEA, per germline. V dropped 0 bases and J dropped 0 bases, with 9 bases sitting between them. The CDR3 protein is CSVEERVGSYEQYF. The CDR3 nucleotides read TGCAGCGTTGAAGAGAGGGTCGGCTCCTACGAGCAGTACTTC.

This chain links TRBV29-1 with TRBJ1-2; D unresolved. The CDR3 loop spans 13 amino acids. The V gene's germline CDR1 is SQVTM and CDR2 ANQGSEA. Trimming shortened V by 4 bases and J by 4 bases, and 13 bases separated the two germline ends. In DNA form, the CDR3 reads TGCAGCGTTGGATTTACAGATTTCTATGGCTACACCTTC. It specifies CSVGFTDFYGYTF.

This sequence joins TRBV9 and TRBJ2-1, with 8 bases lining up with TRBD2. Germline CDR1 is SGDLS and CDR2 is YYNGEE. There are 15 residues in the CDR3. Losses at the gene ends were 0 bases for V and 7 bases for J; bases not matched to a gene: 6. As DNA, the CDR3 is TGTGCCAGCAGCGTAGGCGGGGGGACCGGGAATGAGCAGTTCTTC. Residues: CASSVGGGTGNEQFF.

The chain carries TRBV12-3 or TRBV12-4 and TRBJ1-1, with a weak D call TRBD1 (5 bases). The CDR3 sequence is 12 residues long. V was cut by 1 base and J by 10 bases, with 10 bases left in between. CDR3: CASSLGTSAAFF. In DNA form, the CDR3 reads TGTGCCAGCAGTTTAGGGACATCAGCAGCTTTCTTT.

A single count supports this clonotype. The rearrangement joins TRBV12-3 or TRBV12-4 to TRBJ1-1; maybe TRBD1 (5 bases). The CDR3 contains 15 residues. V lost 5 bases, J lost 6 bases, and 19 bases lay in between. The CDR3 DNA reads TGTGCCAGCAGTCAAGGCGGGGCGGCACACTCTGAAGCTTTCTTT. The encoded protein is CASSQGGAAHSEAFF.